The 10 T cell receptor beta chains given below trace back to one sample, sequenced in a study of blood T cell repertoires in COVID-19. The method was immunoSEQ multiplex PCR; TCRdb's version includes in-frame clones alone and lacks a portion of them. The sample holds fewer than 250,000 clones, roughly nine tenths seen once. The sample comprised PBMCs or T cells enriched from blood (not recorded which). The receptors here all came from a woman under 30 who had recovered from COVID-19.

In this sample, this clone turned up once. The chain recombines TRBV5-6 with TRBJ2-7, with D unclear. The V gene's germline CDR1 is SGHDT and CDR2 YYEEEE. CDR3 length: 13 amino acids. V was shortened by 1 base and J by 0 bases, with 5 bases between the two germline ends. This chain's CDR3 is CASSLQDSYEQYF. CDR3 nucleotide sequence: TGTGCCAGCAGCTTGCAGGACTCCTACGAGCAGTACTTC.

This chain joins TRBV9 and TRBJ1-2, with D possibly matching TRBD1 (5 bases). This CDR3 comprises 15 residues. The germline V gene encodes CDR1 SGDLS and CDR2 YYNGEE. Trimming shortened V by 0 bases and J by 8 bases, and 17 bases separated the two germline ends. As DNA, the CDR3 is TGTGCCAGCAGCGTAGGCCCCTCGTGGGGGGACGGCTACACCTTC. This codes for CASSVGPSWGDGYTF.

The chain links TRBV4-1 to TRBJ2-6; D is possibly TRBD2 (6 bases). The CDR3 runs 17 residues. Germline V gives CDR1 MGHRA, CDR2 YSYEKL. The V end lost 0 bases, the J end lost 1 base, and 10 bases lay between the germline ends. This chain's CDR3 is CASSQDPRESGANVLTF. The CDR3 DNA follows: TGCGCCAGCAGCCAAGATCCTCGGGAGTCTGGGGCCAACGTCCTGACTTTC.

CDR3 sequence: CASSPIGQGASEQYF. For the CDR3, the DNA is TGCGCCAGCAGCCCCATCGGGCAGGGGGCGAGCGAGCAGTACTTC. The V call is TRBV4-1, the J call TRBJ2-7, with 8 positions matching TRBD1. The germline V gene has CDR1 MGHRA and CDR2 YSYEKL. J lost 6 bases, V lost 4 bases, and 11 bases had no gene match. The CDR3 has 15 residues.

The chain has TRBV27 and TRBJ2-2; D is undetermined. Trimming removed 2 bases from V and 7 bases from J, with 11 bases in between. CDR3 length: 14 residues. Germline V gives CDR1 MNHEY, CDR2 SMNVEV (reference sequence). The CDR3, as DNA: TGTGCCAGCAGTTTACACGTACTGAACGGGGAGCTGTTTTTT. This sequence encodes CASSLHVLNGELFF.

This sequence joins TRBV4-1 and TRBJ1-2; D unclear. The CDR3 consists of 14 residues. Germline assignment: CDR1 MGHRA and CDR2 YSYEKL. Trimming shortened V by 1 base and J by 6 bases, and 12 bases separated the two germline ends. Here the CDR3 reads CASSQAPSGDGYTF. CDR3 sequence (DNA): TGCGCCAGCAGCCAAGCGCCCTCCGGGGATGGCTACACCTTC.

The J gene is TRBJ2-7, the V gene TRBV9; 7 bases fit TRBD1. This CDR3 spans 15 amino acids. CDR1 is SGDLS and CDR2 is YYNGEE in the germline V gene. V shed 2 bases, J shed 5 bases, and the junction held 10 bases outside the gene matches. CDR3 residues: CASSVLSGQGDEQYF. The CDR3 nucleotides are TGTGCCAGCAGCGTTTTGAGTGGTCAGGGGGACGAGCAGTACTTC.

Only one count was recorded for this clone. The chain couples TRBV6-4 to TRBJ2-3; D gene ambiguous. This CDR3 comprises 13 residues. Looked up from germline, CDR1 is MRHNA and CDR2 is SNTAGT. Trimming removed 5 bases from V and 4 bases from J, with 10 bases in between. CDR3 sequence reads: CASSSLPADTQYF. CDR3 nucleotides: TGTGCCAGCAGTTCTCTACCGGCAGATACGCAGTATTTT.

The rearrangement links TRBV30 to TRBJ1-5, with D possibly being TRBD1 (5 bases). Germline CDR1 GTSNPN, CDR2 SVGIG (reference sequence). The V end lost 2 bases, the J end lost 7 bases, and 12 bases lay between the germline ends. This CDR3 comprises 13 residues. The CDR3 here is CAWSSAGSQPQHF. The CDR3, as DNA: TGTGCCTGGAGTAGTGCAGGGTCCCAGCCCCAGCATTTT.

The sample holds one count of this clone. V and J are TRBV28 and TRBJ1-1; maybe TRBD1 (5 bases). Trimming stripped 7 bases from V and 1 base from J, with 13 bases between. The CDR3 has 14 amino acids. CDR1 MDHEN and CDR2 SYDVKM come from the germline V gene. The CDR3 DNA follows: TGTGCCAGCATCCCGACAGAAAAGAACACTGAAGCTTTCTTT. It translates to CASIPTEKNTEAFF.